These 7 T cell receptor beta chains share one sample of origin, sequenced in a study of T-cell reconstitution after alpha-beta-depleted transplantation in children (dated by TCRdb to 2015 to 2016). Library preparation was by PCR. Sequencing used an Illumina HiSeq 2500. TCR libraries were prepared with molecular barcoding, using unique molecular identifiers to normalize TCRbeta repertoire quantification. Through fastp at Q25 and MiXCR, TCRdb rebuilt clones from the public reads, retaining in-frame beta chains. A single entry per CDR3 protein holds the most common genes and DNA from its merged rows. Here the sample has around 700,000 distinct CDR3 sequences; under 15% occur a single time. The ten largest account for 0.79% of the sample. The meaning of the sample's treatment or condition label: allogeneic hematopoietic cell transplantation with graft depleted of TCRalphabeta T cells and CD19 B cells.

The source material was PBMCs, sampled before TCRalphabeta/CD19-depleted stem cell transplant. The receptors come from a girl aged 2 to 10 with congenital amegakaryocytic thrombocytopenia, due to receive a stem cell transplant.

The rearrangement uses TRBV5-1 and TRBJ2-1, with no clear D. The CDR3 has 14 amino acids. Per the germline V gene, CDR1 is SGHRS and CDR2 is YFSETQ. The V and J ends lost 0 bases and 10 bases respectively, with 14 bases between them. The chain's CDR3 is CASSLEPSAEEQFF. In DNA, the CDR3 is TGCGCCAGCAGCTTGGAGCCCTCGGCAGAGGAGCAGTTCTTC.

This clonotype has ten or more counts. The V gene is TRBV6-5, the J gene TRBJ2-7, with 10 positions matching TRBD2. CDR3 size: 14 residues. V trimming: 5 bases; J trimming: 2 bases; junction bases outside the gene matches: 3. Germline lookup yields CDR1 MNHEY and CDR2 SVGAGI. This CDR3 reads CASSPTSGPYEQYF. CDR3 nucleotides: TGTGCCAGCAGTCCGACTAGCGGGCCCTACGAGCAGTACTTC.

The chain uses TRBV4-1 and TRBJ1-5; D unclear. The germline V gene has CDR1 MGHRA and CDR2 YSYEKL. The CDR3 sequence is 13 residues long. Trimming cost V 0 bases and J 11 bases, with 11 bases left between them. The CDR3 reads CASSQDLGGAQHF. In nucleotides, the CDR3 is TGCGCCAGCAGCCAAGATCTGGGCGGGGCCCAGCATTTT.

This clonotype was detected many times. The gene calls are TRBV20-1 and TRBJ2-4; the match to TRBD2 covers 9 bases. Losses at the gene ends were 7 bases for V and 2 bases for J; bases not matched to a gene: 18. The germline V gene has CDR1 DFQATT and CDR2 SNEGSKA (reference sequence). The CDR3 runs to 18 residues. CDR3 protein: CSELAGLARHCPKNIQYF. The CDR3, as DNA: TGCAGTGAGCTTGCGGGACTAGCTCGTCATTGTCCCAAAAACATTCAGTACTTC.

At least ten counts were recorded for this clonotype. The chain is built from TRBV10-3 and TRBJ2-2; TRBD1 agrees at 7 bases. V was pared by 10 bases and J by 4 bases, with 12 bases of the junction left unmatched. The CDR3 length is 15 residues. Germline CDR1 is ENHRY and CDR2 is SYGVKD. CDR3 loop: CATHRGQWGTGELFF. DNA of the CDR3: TGTGCCACTCACAGGGGACAGTGGGGCACCGGGGAGCTGTTTTTT.

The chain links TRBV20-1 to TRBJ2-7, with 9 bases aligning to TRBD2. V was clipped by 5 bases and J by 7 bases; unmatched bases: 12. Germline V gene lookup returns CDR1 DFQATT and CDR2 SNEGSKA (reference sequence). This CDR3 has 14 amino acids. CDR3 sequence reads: CSARLPAGGNEQYF. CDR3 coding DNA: TGCAGTGCTCGCCTCCCGGCGGGAGGGAATGAGCAGTACTTC.

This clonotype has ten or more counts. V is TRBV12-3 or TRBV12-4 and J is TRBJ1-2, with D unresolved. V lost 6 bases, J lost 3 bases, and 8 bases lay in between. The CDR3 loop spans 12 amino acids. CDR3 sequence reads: CASSLRDYGYTF. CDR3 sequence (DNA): TGTGCCAGCAGCTTGCGGGACTATGGCTACACCTTC.